This T cell receptor (beta chain) was profiled in a study of T cell responses to AZD1222 COVID-19 vaccine. With regard to this clone: Its antigen remains unknown.

Findings and caveats of the study: Scientists sampled the repertoires only once the peak T cell response had passed.

Some clones are missing from TCRdb's copy, which holds only in-frame ones; the method was immunoSEQ multiplex PCR. The sample has 120,000 or so clones; 90% are singletons. The V and J ends lost 4 bases and 1 base, in that order; junction bases with no gene match: 10. This CDR3 has 16 residues. Germline V gives CDR1 SGHRS, CDR2 YFSETQ. The chain links TRBV5-1 to TRBJ2-7; 8 nucleotides align to TRBD1. The TCR was taken from an adult in good health. The sample in question was peripheral blood, obtained on day 0 of AZD1222 vaccination. Written as DNA, the CDR3 is TGCGCCAGCAGCCCTAGGGACAGGTACCTTTCCTACGAGCAGTACTTC. Protein product: CASSPRDRYLSYEQYF.